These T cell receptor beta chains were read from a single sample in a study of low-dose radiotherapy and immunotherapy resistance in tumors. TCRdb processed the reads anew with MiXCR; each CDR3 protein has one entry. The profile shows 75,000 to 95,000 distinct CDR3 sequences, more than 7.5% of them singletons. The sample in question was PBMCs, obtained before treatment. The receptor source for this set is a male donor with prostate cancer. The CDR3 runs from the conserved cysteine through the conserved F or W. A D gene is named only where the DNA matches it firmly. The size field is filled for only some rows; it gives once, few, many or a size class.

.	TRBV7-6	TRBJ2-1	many	CASSATRKEQFF	TGTGCCAGCAGCGCGACTAGGAAGGAGCAGTTCTTC
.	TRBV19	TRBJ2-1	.	CASNSVYNEQFF	TGTGCCAGTAACTCGGTCTACAATGAGCAGTTCTTC
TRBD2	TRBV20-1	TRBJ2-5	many	CSSGGGETQYF	TGCAGTAGTGGGGGGGGGGAGACCCAGTACTTC
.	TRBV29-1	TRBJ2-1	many	CSANRARWNEQFF	TGCAGCGCAAACAGGGCCCGTTGGAATGAGCAGTTCTTC
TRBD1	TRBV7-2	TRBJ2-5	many	CASSSTGGEETQYF	TGTGCCAGCAGCTCGACAGGGGGGGAAGAGACCCAGTACTTC
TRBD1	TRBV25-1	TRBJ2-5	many	CASSEFADRGQETQYF	TGTGCCAGCAGTGAATTCGCGGACAGGGGGCAAGAGACCCAGTACTTC
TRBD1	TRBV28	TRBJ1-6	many	CASSFLAGGDSPLHF	TGTGCCAGCAGTTTTCTGGCAGGGGGAGATTCACCCCTCCACTTT
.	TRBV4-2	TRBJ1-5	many	CASSQEMSLGSQPQHF	TGTGCCAGCAGCCAAGAAATGTCACTCGGCAGTCAGCCCCAGCATTTT
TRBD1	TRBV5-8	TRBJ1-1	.	CASSFDRAEAFF	TGTGCCAGCAGCTTCGACAGGGCTGAAGCTTTCTTT
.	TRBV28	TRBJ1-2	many	CASITGNYGYTF	TGTGCCAGCATAACGGGGAACTATGGCTACACCTTC
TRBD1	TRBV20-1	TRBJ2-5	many	CSARARGRETQYF	TGCAGTGCTAGAGCCAGGGGGCGAGAGACCCAGTACTTC
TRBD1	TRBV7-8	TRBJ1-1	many	CASSRRRDRGTEAFF	TGTGCCAGCAGCCGTCGCCGGGACAGGGGAACTGAAGCTTTCTTT
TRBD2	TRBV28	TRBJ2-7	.	CATSRSQGLYEQYF	TGTGCCACCTCCCGAAGCCAGGGACTATACGAGCAGTACTTC
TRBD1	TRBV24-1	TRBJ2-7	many	CATSSRTGGYEQYF	TGTGCCACCAGTTCAAGGACAGGGGGGTACGAGCAGTACTTC
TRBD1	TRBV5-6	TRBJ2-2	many	CASTGTGGTGELFF	TGTGCCAGCACAGGGACAGGGGGAACCGGGGAGCTGTTTTTT
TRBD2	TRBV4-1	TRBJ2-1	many	CASSQMGVAGGQNNEQFF	TGCGCCAGCAGCCAAATGGGGGTAGCGGGAGGACAAAACAATGAGCAGTTCTTC
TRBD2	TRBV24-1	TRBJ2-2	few	CATSATSGKNTGELFF	TGTGCCACCAGTGCTACTAGCGGGAAGAACACCGGGGAGCTGTTTTTT
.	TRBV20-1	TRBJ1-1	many	CSARDFPEAFF	TGCAGTGCTAGAGATTTCCCTGAAGCTTTCTTT
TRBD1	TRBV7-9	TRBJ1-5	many	CASSPGQGIQPQHF	TGTGCCAGCAGCCCCGGACAGGGGATTCAGCCCCAGCATTTT
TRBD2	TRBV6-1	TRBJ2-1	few	CASSLSGFRDNEQFF	TGTGCCAGCAGTCTTAGCGGGTTCCGGGACAATGAGCAGTTCTTC
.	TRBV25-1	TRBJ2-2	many	CASSFGGSTGELFF	TGTGCCAGCAGTTTTGGAGGTTCCACCGGGGAGCTGTTTTTT
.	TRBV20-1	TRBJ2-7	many	CSAAKTGSYEQYF	TGCAGTGCCGCAAAAACAGGGTCCTACGAGCAGTACTTC
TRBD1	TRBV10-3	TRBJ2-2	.	CAISTTGPGELFF	TGTGCCATCAGTACGACAGGGCCCGGGGAGCTGTTTTTT
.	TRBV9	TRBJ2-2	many	CASSFGASVTGELFF	TGTGCCAGCAGTTTTGGAGCGTCTGTCACCGGGGAGCTGTTTTTT
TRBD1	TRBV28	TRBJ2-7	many	CASSSPGQGAPGEQYF	TGTGCCAGCAGTTCGCCGGGACAGGGGGCGCCGGGTGAGCAGTACTTC
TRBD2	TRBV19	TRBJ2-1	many	CASSITSGTDEQFF	TGTGCCAGTAGTATTACTAGCGGGACGGATGAGCAGTTCTTC
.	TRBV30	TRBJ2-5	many	CAWTQGGETQYF	TGTGCCTGGACCCAGGGTGGAGAGACCCAGTACTTC
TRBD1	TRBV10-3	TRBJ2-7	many	CATARGTGDYEQYF	TGTGCCACCGCTCGAGGGACAGGGGATTACGAGCAGTACTTC
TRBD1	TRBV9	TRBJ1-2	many	CASSQSGGRVGYTF	TGTGCCAGCAGCCAATCAGGGGGCCGGGTCGGCTACACCTTC
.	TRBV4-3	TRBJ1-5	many	CASSQFEGGQPQHF	TGCGCCAGCAGCCAATTCGAGGGCGGTCAGCCCCAGCATTTT
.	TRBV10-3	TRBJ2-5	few	CAISDSDGQIETQYF	TGTGCCATCAGTGACTCAGACGGTCAAATAGAGACCCAGTACTTC
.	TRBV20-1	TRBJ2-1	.	CSAGLRGRLGGDEQFF	TGCAGTGCGGGCCTCCGGGGGAGACTCGGGGGAGATGAGCAGTTCTTC
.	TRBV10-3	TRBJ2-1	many	CAISDWSGSDNEQFF	TGTGCCATCTCAGATTGGAGCGGATCCGACAATGAGCAGTTCTTC
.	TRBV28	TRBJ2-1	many	CASSDASRIYNEQFF	TGTGCCAGCAGTGATGCTAGCCGAATCTACAATGAGCAGTTCTTC
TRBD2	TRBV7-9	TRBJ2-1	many	CASSFSASGRGEQFF	TGTGCCAGCAGCTTCTCCGCTAGCGGGAGAGGTGAGCAGTTCTTC
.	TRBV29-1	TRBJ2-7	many	CSVELLLAGSYEQYF	TGCAGCGTTGAACTATTACTAGCCGGCTCCTACGAGCAGTACTTC
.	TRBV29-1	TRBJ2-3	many	CSVRMPSTDTQYF	TGCAGCGTGCGGATGCCTAGCACAGATACGCAGTATTTT
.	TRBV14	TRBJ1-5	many	CASSQWPNQPQHF	TGTGCCAGCAGCCAATGGCCTAATCAGCCCCAGCATTTT
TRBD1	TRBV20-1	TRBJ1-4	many	CSAQGTGTTNEKLFF	TGCAGTGCCCAAGGGACAGGGACAACTAATGAAAAACTGTTTTTT
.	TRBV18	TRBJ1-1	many	CASSLPGPPNTEAFF	TGTGCCAGCTCACTCCCGGGACCTCCGAACACTGAAGCTTTCTTT
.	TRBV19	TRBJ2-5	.	CASSIQRQETQYF	TGTGCCAGTAGTATTCAAAGGCAAGAGACCCAGTACTTC
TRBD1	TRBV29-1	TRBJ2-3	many	CSVGRDSAAQYF	TGCAGCGTTGGCCGGGACAGCGCCGCCCAGTATTTT
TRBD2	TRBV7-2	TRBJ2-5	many	CASIRLAGGETQYF	TGTGCCAGCATCCGACTAGCGGGAGGCGAGACCCAGTACTTC
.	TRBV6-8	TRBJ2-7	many	CASSLLGVGPYEQYF	TGTGCCAGCAGTTTGCTAGGTGTTGGGCCCTACGAGCAGTACTTC
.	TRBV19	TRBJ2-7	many	CASTPPDRYEQYF	TGTGCCAGTACCCCCCCAGACCGCTACGAGCAGTACTTC
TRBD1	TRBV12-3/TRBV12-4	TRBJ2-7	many	CASSYLWDRGRPYSYEQYF	TGTGCCAGCAGTTACCTTTGGGACAGGGGCCGGCCTTACTCCTACGAGCAGTACTTC
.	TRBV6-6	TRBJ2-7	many	CASSYSAGSSYEQYF	TGTGCCAGCAGTTACTCGGCAGGGAGCTCCTACGAGCAGTACTTC
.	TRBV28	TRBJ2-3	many	CASSSLQWYGTDTQYF	TGTGCCAGCAGTTCGTTACAGTGGTATGGCACAGATACGCAGTATTTT
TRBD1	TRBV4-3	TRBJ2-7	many	CASSQEVVTRWDSTYEQYF	TGCGCCAGCAGCCAAGAGGTAGTAACGCGGTGGGACAGTACCTACGAGCAGTACTTC
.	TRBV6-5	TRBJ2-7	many	CASRDYSYEQYF	TGTGCCAGCAGGGACTACTCCTACGAGCAGTACTTC
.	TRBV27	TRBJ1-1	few	CASSYQGTMNTEAFF	TGTGCCAGCAGTTATCAGGGGACGATGAACACTGAAGCTTTCTTT
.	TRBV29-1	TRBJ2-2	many	CSVRGGGKNTGELFF	TGCAGCGTGCGCGGTGGCGGGAAGAACACCGGGGAGCTGTTTTTT
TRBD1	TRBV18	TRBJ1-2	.	CASSPDRAYGYTF	TGTGCCAGCTCACCTGACAGGGCTTATGGCTACACCTTC
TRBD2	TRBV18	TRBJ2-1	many	CASSPKPSGSLRGVYNEQFF	TGTGCCAGCTCGCCCAAGCCTAGCGGCTCACTGAGGGGCGTATACAATGAGCAGTTCTTC
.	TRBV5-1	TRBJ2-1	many	CASSVGAAGNNEQFF	TGCGCCAGCAGCGTCGGAGCAGCTGGGAACAATGAGCAGTTCTTC